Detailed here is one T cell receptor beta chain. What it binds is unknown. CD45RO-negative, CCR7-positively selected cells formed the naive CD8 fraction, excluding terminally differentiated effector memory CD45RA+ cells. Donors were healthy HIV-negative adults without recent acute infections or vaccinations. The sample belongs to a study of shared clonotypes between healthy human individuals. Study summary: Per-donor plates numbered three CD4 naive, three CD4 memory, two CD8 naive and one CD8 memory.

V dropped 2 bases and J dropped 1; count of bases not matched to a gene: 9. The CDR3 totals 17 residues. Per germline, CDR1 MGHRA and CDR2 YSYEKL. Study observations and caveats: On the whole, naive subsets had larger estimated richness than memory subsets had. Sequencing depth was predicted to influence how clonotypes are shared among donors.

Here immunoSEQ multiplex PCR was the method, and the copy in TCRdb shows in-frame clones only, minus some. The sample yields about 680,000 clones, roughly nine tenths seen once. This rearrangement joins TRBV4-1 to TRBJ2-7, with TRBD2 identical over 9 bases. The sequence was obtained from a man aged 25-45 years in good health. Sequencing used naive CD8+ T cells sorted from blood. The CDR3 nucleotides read TGCGCCAGCAGCCAACGCGACGGGGCGGGAGGGTCCTACGAGCAGTACTTC. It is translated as CASSQRDGAGGSYEQYF.